The next 26 T cell receptor beta chains were all read from a single sample in a study of lymphopenia after photon versus proton radiotherapy. Method: immunoSEQ multiplex PCR; TCRdb's copy keeps in-frame clones and lacks some. This table holds 25,000 to 35,000 clones, 85% to 90% found once. This material consisted of peripheral blood, taken from a patient treated with photon-based radiotherapy. Receptors originate from a woman aged 45-60 years with pancreatic cancer.

The V gene is TRBV28, the J gene TRBJ2-7; perhaps TRBD2 as D (7 bases). The germline V gene encodes CDR1 MDHEN and CDR2 SYDVKM. This CDR3 has 14 amino acids. Trimming removed 7 bases at V and 0 bases at J, with 13 bases between. CDR3 amino acids: CASNPGGISYEQYF. CDR3 DNA sequence: TGTGCCAGCAACCCGGGGGGCATCTCCTACGAGCAGTACTTC.

The gene calls are TRBV27 and TRBJ1-5; the match to TRBD1 covers 8 bases. Per the germline V gene, CDR1 is MNHEY and CDR2 is SMNVEV (reference sequence). This CDR3 region has 14 residues. V shed 6 bases, J shed 1 base, and the junction held 2 bases outside the gene matches. In DNA, the CDR3 is TGTGCCAGCAGGACAGGGGAGAGCAATCAGCCCCAGCATTTT. This gives the protein CASRTGESNQPQHF.

The genes are TRBV19 and TRBJ2-5; 12 bases fit TRBD1. V dropped 5 bases and J dropped 5; count of bases not matched to a gene: 9. Germline values: CDR1 LNHDA, CDR2 SQIVND (reference sequence). The CDR3 sequence is 16 residues long. CDR3 region: CASSDRDRGPGETQYF. DNA for the CDR3: TGTGCCAGTAGTGACCGGGACAGGGGGCCGGGGGAGACCCAGTACTTC.

The chain carries TRBV27 and TRBJ2-7; tentatively, D is TRBD2 (6 bases). V gave up 0 bases and J gave up 6 bases, with 15 bases separating them. This CDR3 region has 15 residues. Looked up from germline, CDR1 is MNHEY and CDR2 is SMNVEV (reference sequence). The chain's CDR3 is CASSLSGVGGSEQYF. CDR3 in DNA: TGTGCCAGCAGTTTATCCGGGGTCGGGGGTAGCGAGCAGTACTTC.

The chain has TRBV15 and TRBJ1-3; the D gene is possibly TRBD1 (5 bases). Germline V gives CDR1 LNHNV, CDR2 YYDKDF (reference sequence). Trimming removed 0 bases at V and 2 bases at J, with 20 bases between. The CDR3 extends over 19 amino acids. Written as DNA, the CDR3 is TGTGCCACCAGCAGAGAAGCGGGGGGGGTTAGGAGCGCTGGAAACACCATATATTTT. Its protein product is CATSREAGGVRSAGNTIYF.

The genes are TRBV5-6 and TRBJ1-3; a weak D match, TRBD1 (5 bases). Germline lookup yields CDR1 SGHDT and CDR2 YYEEEE. This CDR3 has 15 residues. V was shortened by 1 base and J by 0 bases, with 8 bases between the two germline ends. The CDR3 DNA reads TGTGCCAGCAGCTTGAGCAGGGCCTCTGGAAACACCATATATTTT. Translation gives CASSLSRASGNTIYF.

The CDR3 DNA sequence: TGTGCCAGCAGCCCCCGGACAGGGGACCAAGCTAACTATGGCTACACCTTC. It yields the protein CASSPRTGDQANYGYTF. The rearrangement links TRBV11-2 to TRBJ1-2; 9 bases map to TRBD1. The length of the CDR3 is 17 residues. Losses at the gene ends were 5 bases for V and 0 bases for J; bases not matched to a gene: 10. Germline V lookup: CDR1 SGHAT, CDR2 FQNNGV.

The gene calls are TRBV28 and TRBJ2-5, with D perhaps TRBD2 (7 bases). This CDR3 comprises 16 residues. The germline CDR1 and CDR2 sequences are MDHEN and SYDVKM. V shed 6 bases and J shed 2 bases, with 19 bases lying between them. As DNA, the CDR3 is TGTGCCAGCAGCTTTGGGAGGGGGTTAGGGCAAGAGACCCAGTACTTC. This codes for CASSFGRGLGQETQYF. Supplemented by reference TRBV28 and TRBJ2-5, the full variable domain reads DVKVTQSSRYLVKRTGEKVFLECVQDMDHENMFWYRQDPGLGLRLIYFSYDVKMKEKGDIPEGYSVSREKKERFSLILESASTNQTSMYLCASSFGRGLGQETQYFGPGTRLLVL.

This chain links TRBV28 with TRBJ2-3, with 9 bases aligning to TRBD1. Germline assignment: CDR1 MDHEN and CDR2 SYDVKM. The CDR3 is 15 amino acids. The J segment lost 2 bases and the V segment lost 6 bases, leaving 6 bases of the junction unmatched. CDR3 DNA: TGTGCCAGCAGCCCCGGGACAGGGACCACAGATACGCAGTATTTT. Translated, it gives CASSPGTGTTDTQYF.

The V gene is TRBV28, the J gene TRBJ2-2; 7 bases match TRBD2. V shed 6 bases, J shed 4 bases, and the junction held 2 bases outside the gene matches. The CDR3 is 13 amino acids. Germline assignment: CDR1 MDHEN and CDR2 SYDVKM. The chain's CDR3 is CASSWGGTGELFF. The CDR3 coding sequence is TGTGCCAGCAGCTGGGGGGGCACCGGGGAGCTGTTTTTT.

The chain combines TRBV5-4 with TRBJ2-7; TRBD1 is a possible D gene (6 bases). V was pared by 7 bases and J by 4 bases, with 12 bases between. In germline, CDR1 is SGHNT, CDR2 YYREEE (reference sequence). The CDR3 covers 12 residues. CDR3 protein: CASGTLGYEQYF. The CDR3 DNA sequence: TGTGCCAGCGGGACATTGGGTTACGAGCAGTACTTC. Combining the CDR3 with reference TRBV5-4 and TRBJ2-7 gives the whole variable domain ETGVTQSPTHLIKTRGQQVTLRCSSQSGHNTVSWYQQALGQGPQFIFQYYREEENGRGNFPPRFSGLQFPNYSSELNVNALELDDSALYLCASGTLGYEQYFGPGTRLTVT.

The chain is built from TRBV30 and TRBJ2-7; 11 bases are shared with TRBD2. Germline CDR1 and CDR2: GTSNPN and SVGIG (reference sequence). The V segment lost 0 bases and the J segment 5 bases; nucleotides outside the gene matches: 12. The CDR3 spans 17 residues. CDR3 amino acids: CAWSVGVLSGRGNEQYF. CDR3 in DNA: TGTGCCTGGAGTGTTGGGGTTCTTAGCGGGAGGGGGAACGAGCAGTACTTC.

Concerning this clone itself: Other DNA variants within this sample encode the same CDR3. The chain employs TRBV7-6 and TRBJ2-7; 7 nucleotides agree with TRBD1. Trimming took 5 bases from V and 0 from J; bases not matched to a gene: 4. Germline assignment: CDR1 SGHVS and CDR2 FNYEAQ. The CDR3 is 14 amino acids. CDR3 in amino acids: CASSLGQSSYEQYF. CDR3 DNA sequence: TGTGCCAGCAGCCTGGGACAGAGCTCCTACGAGCAGTACTTC.

V usage is TRBV11-2 and J usage is TRBJ2-1, with TRBD2 as a possible D gene (5 bases). Germline values: CDR1 SGHAT, CDR2 FQNNGV. The CDR3 runs 12 residues. Trimming stripped 5 bases from V and 13 bases from J, with 15 bases between. CDR3: CASSPQAASQFF. CDR3 nucleotides: TGTGCCAGCAGCCCCCAAGCGGCTAGCCAGTTCTTC.

The chain is built from TRBV28 and TRBJ2-1, with TRBD2 matching over 8 bases. CDR3 size: 15 residues. In germline, CDR1 is MDHEN, CDR2 SYDVKM. V lost 4 bases, J lost 6 bases, and 8 bases stayed unmatched. CDR3 DNA: TGTGCCAGCAGTTCCTTTAGCGGGACCAGCAATGAGCAGTTCTTC. It yields the protein CASSSFSGTSNEQFF.

The chain employs TRBV14 and TRBJ1-1; D ambiguous. Trimming shortened V by 2 bases and J by 0 bases, and 10 bases separated the two germline ends. The germline CDR1 and CDR2 sequences are SGHDN and FVKESK. CDR3 length equals 15 residues. The CDR3 bases are TGTGCCAGCAGCCAAAGGACGGGTATGAACACTGAAGCTTTCTTT. This sequence encodes CASSQRTGMNTEAFF.

The rearrangement links TRBV4-1 to TRBJ2-2, with D unresolved. Germline CDR1 MGHRA, CDR2 YSYEKL. The CDR3 is 18 amino acids. The V end was cut by 5 bases, the J end by 1 base, with 20 bases between. The CDR3 region is CASSFLQLPDGNTGELFF. In nucleotides, the CDR3 is TGCGCCAGCAGCTTTTTACAACTCCCGGACGGGAACACCGGGGAGCTGTTTTTT.

This chain connects TRBV27 to TRBJ1-4; 11 positions match TRBD1. Looked up from germline, CDR1 is MNHEY and CDR2 is SMNVEV (reference sequence). The V segment lost 4 bases and the J segment 5 bases; nucleotides outside the gene matches: 3. The CDR3 length is 15 residues. Here the CDR3 reads CASSSWTGGNEKLFF. The CDR3 DNA follows: TGTGCCAGCAGTTCGTGGACAGGGGGCAATGAAAAACTGTTTTTT.

The chain employs TRBV28 and TRBJ1-2; possibly TRBD1 for D (6 bases). The germline CDR1 and CDR2 sequences are MDHEN and SYDVKM. The CDR3 covers 15 residues. The V end was cut by 2 bases, the J end by 0 bases, with 10 bases between. The CDR3 DNA reads as TGTGCCAGCAGTTTAGCAGGGACACCTAACTATGGCTACACCTTC. Translation gives CASSLAGTPNYGYTF.

This chain's CDR3 is CAWSREVGFNEQFF. DNA of the CDR3: TGTGCCTGGAGCCGCGAAGTTGGGTTCAATGAGCAGTTCTTC. The J gene is TRBJ2-1, the V gene TRBV30; D gene ambiguous. Trimming cost V 3 bases and J 6 bases, with 15 bases left between them. Germline V gene lookup returns CDR1 GTSNPN and CDR2 SVGIG (reference sequence). CDR3 length equals 14 residues.

The V call is TRBV28, the J call TRBJ2-7; D is uncertain. The V gene's germline CDR1 is MDHEN and CDR2 SYDVKM. The CDR3 is 11 residues long. Deletions cut 6 bases from V and 2 bases from J, with 5 bases between. CDR3 protein: CASSLTYEQYF. As DNA, the CDR3 is TGTGCCAGCAGCCTTACCTACGAGCAGTACTTC.

This chain connects TRBV6-5 to TRBJ2-7; 8 bases are shared with TRBD1. This CDR3 comprises 13 residues. V lost 5 bases to trimming and J lost 5 bases; unmatched junction nucleotides: 5. CDR1 is MNHEY, CDR2 SVGAGI, per germline. CDR3: CASSRTGNHEQYF. The CDR3 bases are TGTGCCAGCAGTCGGACAGGGAACCACGAGCAGTACTTC.

This chain connects TRBV6-6 to TRBJ2-3; 11 nucleotides agree with TRBD2. V was clipped by 4 bases and J by 2 bases; unmatched bases: 2. The germline V gene has CDR1 MNHNY and CDR2 SVGAGI (reference sequence). This CDR3 region has 15 residues. Written as DNA, the CDR3 is TGTGCCAGCAGTTTAGCGGGAGGGCCCACAGATACGCAGTATTTT. Translated: CASSLAGGPTDTQYF.

The rearrangement links TRBV30 to TRBJ1-1; D is unclear. This CDR3 spans 13 amino acids. CDR1 and CDR2 (germline): GTSNPN, SVGIG (reference sequence). The V end was cut by 2 bases, the J end by 0 bases, with 7 bases between. The CDR3 sequence is CAWSSDMNTEAFF. Here the CDR3 DNA reads TGTGCCTGGAGTTCAGACATGAACACTGAAGCTTTCTTT.

The rearrangement uses TRBV9 and TRBJ2-1; perhaps TRBD1 as D (6 bases). Trimming shortened V by 5 bases and J by 7 bases, and 13 bases separated the two germline ends. Looked up from germline, CDR1 is SGDLS and CDR2 is YYNGEE. The CDR3 has 13 amino acids. This CDR3 reads CASRTNQGNEQFF. The CDR3 DNA sequence: TGTGCCAGCAGGACGAACCAGGGGAATGAGCAGTTCTTC.

The chain recombines TRBV30 with TRBJ1-1; TRBD1 might be the D (6 bases). V was trimmed by 7 bases and J by 5 bases, leaving 14 bases between them. Germline CDR1 and CDR2: GTSNPN and SVGIG (reference sequence). The CDR3 loop spans 12 amino acids. The DNA of the CDR3 is TGTGCCTTACAGGGTTTAGGGACTGAAGCTTTCTTT. This translates into CALQGLGTEAFF. Together with reference TRBV30 and TRBJ1-1, the CDR3 gives the full variable domain: SQTIHQWPATLVQPVGSPLSLECTVEGTSNPNLYWYRQAAGRGLQLLFYSVGIGQISSEVPQNLSASRPQDRQFILSSKKLLLSDSGFYLCALQGLGTEAFFGQGTRLTVV.